This TCR beta chain was observed in a study of T cells in tuberculosis. For the study at large: Sequenced TCRs come from CD1B-GMM tetramer-binding T cells. Study outcomes and limitations: Active tuberculosis patients had shorter CDR3-alpha; the beta difference was nonsignificant. Cases with active tuberculosis were adults, while controls were adolescents.

Repertoires were generated with immunoSEQ multiplex PCR, while TCRdb's copy carries only in-frame clones and drops some. The sample gives around 35,000 clones, 75% to 95% of which show up once; approximately 2.2% is in the top ten. A remark on this clone: As yet, its antigen is unknown.

Deletions cut 0 bases from V and 7 bases from J, with 10 bases between. In germline, CDR1 is SGDLS, CDR2 YYNGEE. CDR3 size: 13 residues. Time point reported: new active TB diagnosis, blood taken before or within 7 days of starting treatment. The specimen comprised PBMCs, sampled at tuberculosis diagnosis. This receptor was obtained from an adult with tuberculosis. This chain joins TRBV9 and TRBJ1-2; tentatively, D is TRBD1 (6 bases). This CDR3 is CASSVVQGSGYTF. The DNA for the CDR3 is TGTGCCAGCAGCGTAGTGCAGGGGTCTGGCTACACCTTC.